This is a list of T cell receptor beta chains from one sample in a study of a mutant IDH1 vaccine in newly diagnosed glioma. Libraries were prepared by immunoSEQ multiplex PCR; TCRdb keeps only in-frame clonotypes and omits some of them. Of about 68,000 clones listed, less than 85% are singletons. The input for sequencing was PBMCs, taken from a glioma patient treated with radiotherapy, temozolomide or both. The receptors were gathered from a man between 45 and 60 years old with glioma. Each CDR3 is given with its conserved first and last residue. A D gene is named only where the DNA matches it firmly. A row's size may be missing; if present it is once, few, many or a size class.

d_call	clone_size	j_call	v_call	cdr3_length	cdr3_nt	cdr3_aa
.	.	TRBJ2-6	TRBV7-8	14	TGTGCCAGCAGCTTTAGCTCTGGGGCCAACGTCCTGACTTTC	CASSFSSGANVLTF
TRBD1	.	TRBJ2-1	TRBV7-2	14	TGTGCCAGCAGCCCCGGGACAGGTTACAATGAGCAGTTCTTC	CASSPGTGYNEQFF
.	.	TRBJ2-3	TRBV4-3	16	TGCGCCAGCAGCCAAGAAGGGGGGGCCGTCACAGATACGCAGTATTTT	CASSQEGGAVTDTQYF
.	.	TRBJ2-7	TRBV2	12	TGTGCCAGCAGTCTTACAGGATACGAGCAGTACTTC	CASSLTGYEQYF
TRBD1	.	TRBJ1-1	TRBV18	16	TGTGCCAGCTCACCAAGTCTAGGGACAGGGAGCACTGAAGCTTTCTTT	CASSPSLGTGSTEAFF
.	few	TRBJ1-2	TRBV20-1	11	TGCAGTGCCAAAAGGCGGAGTGACTACACCTTC	CSAKRRSDYTF
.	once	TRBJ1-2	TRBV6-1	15	TGTGCCAGCAGTGAAGCGGCCTGGTCCCCCTATGGCTACACCTTC	CASSEAAWSPYGYTF
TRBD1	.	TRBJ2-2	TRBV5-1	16	TGCGCCAGCAGAGAGCCCGGGACAGGGGACACCGGGGAGCTGTTTTTT	CASREPGTGDTGELFF
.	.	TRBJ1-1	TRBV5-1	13	TGCGCCAGCAGCCCCACGGGGGTTACTGAAGCTTTCTTT	CASSPTGVTEAFF
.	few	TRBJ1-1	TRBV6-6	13	TGTGCCAGCAGCCGGACTTTTGAGACTGAAGCTTTCTTT	CASSRTFETEAFF